A selection of T cell receptor beta chains follows, all from one sample in a study of human T cells and chemical hapten exposure. TCRdb reprocessed the RACE reads via MiXCR and lists one record per CDR3 protein. Counted here are about 92,000 distinct CDR3 sequences, around 9.6% occurring once; the ten biggest clones make up around 3.9%. Source: whole blood, taken in connection with sensitization to the hapten diphenylcyclopropenone (DPC). These receptors all stem from a woman in her thirties or forties with alopecia areata. Some clones in this sample may be carry-over from other donors' samples. The CDR3 runs from the conserved cysteine through the conserved F or W. The D gene is left open where the match is weak. Some rows mark clone size as missing; the rest say once, few, many or name a class of expanded clone.

D: -
V: TRBV3-1
J: TRBJ1-2
size: many
DNA: TGTGCCAGCAGCACCCTCCCCGGGGGAGGCTACACCTTC
CDR3: CASSTLPGGGYTF

D: TRBD2
V: TRBV5-1
J: TRBJ2-5
size: many
DNA: TGCGCCAGCAGCTTGGTGGCTAGCGGGGGCCAAGAGACCCAGTACTTC
CDR3: CASSLVASGGQETQYF

D: -
V: TRBV20-1
J: TRBJ2-1
size: -
DNA: TGCAGTGCTAGAGAAACCCCTTCGGGTGAGCAGTTCTTC
CDR3: CSARETPSGEQFF

D: TRBD1
V: TRBV18
J: TRBJ2-7
size: -
DNA: TGTGCCAGCTCACGGCAGACAGGGGGTAGGTACGAGCAGTACTTC
CDR3: CASSRQTGGRYEQYF

D: -
V: TRBV7-2
J: TRBJ1-2
size: few
DNA: TGTGCCAGCAGCTTGCGACAGGACTATGGCTACACCTTC
CDR3: CASSLRQDYGYTF

D: -
V: TRBV29-1
J: TRBJ1-2
size: -
DNA: TGCAGCGTTGGGGCGGGCCCCTTC
CDR3: CSVGAGPF

D: -
V: TRBV7-2
J: TRBJ2-7
size: many
DNA: TGTGCCAGCACCCCAACCAGGGGTAGGTCCTACGAGCAGTACTTC
CDR3: CASTPTRGRSYEQYF

D: -
V: TRBV24-1
J: TRBJ1-1
size: few
DNA: TGTGCCACCAGGACAGGGAACACTGAAGCTTTCTTT
CDR3: CATRTGNTEAFF

D: -
V: TRBV12-3/TRBV12-4
J: TRBJ1-3
size: few
DNA: TGTGCCAGCAGTGGACAGCTCATCATCTCTGGAAACACCATATATTTT
CDR3: CASSGQLIISGNTIYF

D: TRBD1
V: TRBV27
J: TRBJ2-2
size: few
DNA: TGTGCCAGCAGTTACAGGGGGAACGGGGAGCTGTTTTTT
CDR3: CASSYRGNGELFF

D: TRBD2
V: TRBV7-2
J: TRBJ2-7
size: -
DNA: TGTGCCAGCAGCGTCGGACTAGCTCCCTACGAGCAGTACTTC
CDR3: CASSVGLAPYEQYF

D: -
V: TRBV11-2
J: TRBJ2-1
size: many
DNA: TGTGCCAGCAGCTTAGAAGGACTCACAAATGAGCAGTTCTTC
CDR3: CASSLEGLTNEQFF

D: -
V: TRBV7-3
J: TRBJ2-3
size: many
DNA: TGTGCCAGCAGCTTATCGAACAGGGCAGGCGCAGATACGCAGTATTTT
CDR3: CASSLSNRAGADTQYF

D: TRBD2
V: TRBV10-3
J: TRBJ2-1
size: -
DNA: TGTGCCATCAAACCTAGCGGGGGTTACAATGAGCAGTTCTTC
CDR3: CAIKPSGGYNEQFF

D: -
V: TRBV25-1
J: TRBJ2-2
size: -
DNA: TGTGCCAGCAGTGAAGTCTTGACCGGGGAGCTGTTTTTT
CDR3: CASSEVLTGELFF

D: -
V: TRBV18
J: TRBJ2-5
size: many
DNA: TGTGCCAGCTCACCGAAGAACACAGGGTTCCAAGAGACCCAGTACTTC
CDR3: CASSPKNTGFQETQYF

D: -
V: TRBV6-2/TRBV6-3
J: TRBJ2-7
size: many
DNA: TGTGCCAGCAGCCTCAGAACTAGAAACGAGCAGTACTTC
CDR3: CASSLRTRNEQYF

D: TRBD2
V: TRBV11-2
J: TRBJ2-7
size: many
DNA: TGTGCCAGCAGCCCTCGTGGCGGGGGGGCCTACGAGCAGTACTTC
CDR3: CASSPRGGGAYEQYF

D: -
V: TRBV24-1
J: TRBJ2-7
size: -
DNA: TGTGCCACGGGATGGAACGAGCAGTACTTC
CDR3: CATGWNEQYF

D: -
V: TRBV6-2/TRBV6-3
J: TRBJ1-1
size: few
DNA: TGTGCCAGCGGGCGGGAGAACACTGAAGCTTTCTTT
CDR3: CASGRENTEAFF

D: -
V: TRBV5-1
J: TRBJ1-4
size: many
DNA: TGCGCCAGCAGCTTAAGCGAGGGGCGCGAAAAACTGTTTTTT
CDR3: CASSLSEGREKLFF

D: -
V: TRBV7-2
J: TRBJ1-5
size: many
DNA: TGTGCCAGCAGCCTGAGAGCGAATCAGCCCCAGCATTTT
CDR3: CASSLRANQPQHF

D: -
V: TRBV27
J: TRBJ2-2
size: few
DNA: TGTGCCAGCAGTTTCCAGGGGTTCAACACCGGGGAGCTGTTTTTT
CDR3: CASSFQGFNTGELFF

D: -
V: TRBV4-1
J: TRBJ1-6
size: -
DNA: TGCGCCAGCAGCCAAGACCCGGGGGCGTTCGACTACCGAGATTCACCCCTCCACTTT
CDR3: CASSQDPGAFDYRDSPLHF

D: -
V: TRBV28
J: TRBJ1-4
size: many
DNA: TGTGCCAGCAGCAAGCAGGTGGTTATGGGCAATGAAAAACTGTTTTTT
CDR3: CASSKQVVMGNEKLFF

D: -
V: TRBV28
J: TRBJ2-7
size: -
DNA: TGTGCCAGCAGTGATGCTCCCTACGAGCAGTACTTC
CDR3: CASSDAPYEQYF

D: TRBD2
V: TRBV5-1
J: TRBJ2-3
size: many
DNA: TGCGCCAGCAGCACGCAGCGGGGAGCACCTCCCACAGATACGCAGTATTTT
CDR3: CASSTQRGAPPTDTQYF